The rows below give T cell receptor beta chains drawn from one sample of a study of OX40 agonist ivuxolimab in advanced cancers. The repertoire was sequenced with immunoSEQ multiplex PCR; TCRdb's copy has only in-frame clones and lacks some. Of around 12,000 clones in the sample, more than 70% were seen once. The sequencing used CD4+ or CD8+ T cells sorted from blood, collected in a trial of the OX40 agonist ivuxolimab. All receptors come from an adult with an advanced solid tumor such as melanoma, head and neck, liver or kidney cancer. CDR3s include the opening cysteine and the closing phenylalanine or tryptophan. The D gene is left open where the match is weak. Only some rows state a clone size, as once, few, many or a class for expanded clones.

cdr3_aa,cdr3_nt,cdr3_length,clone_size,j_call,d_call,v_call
CASSILDRGQYGYTF,TGTGCCAGTAGTATTCTGGACAGGGGGCAGTATGGCTACACCTTC,15,NA,TRBJ1-2,TRBD1,TRBV19
CASSLVLATPDGYTF,TGTGCCAGCAGCTTAGTTTTAGCGACACCGGATGGCTACACCTTC,15,NA,TRBJ1-2,NA,TRBV7-6
CASSSPDRVGGTEAFF,TGTGCCAGCAGTTCCCCAGACAGGGTGGGGGGGACTGAAGCTTTCTTT,16,NA,TRBJ1-1,TRBD1,TRBV28
CASQGVREKLFF,TGTGCCAGCCAGGGGGTGCGTGAAAAACTGTTTTTT,12,NA,TRBJ1-4,TRBD1,TRBV10-3
CAWNQGRGNTEAFF,TGTGCCTGGAACCAGGGGCGCGGGAACACTGAAGCTTTCTTT,14,NA,TRBJ1-1,NA,TRBV30
CASSPTDSLNQPQHF,TGTGCCAGCAGCCCGACGGACAGTCTCAATCAGCCCCAGCATTTT,15,few,TRBJ1-5,NA,TRBV9
CASSRLAGEETQYF,TGTGCCAGCTCACGGCTAGCGGGAGAAGAGACCCAGTACTTC,14,once,TRBJ2-5,TRBD2,TRBV18
CASSLGAGGHNEQFF,TGTGCCAGCAGCTTAGGAGCGGGGGGGCACAATGAGCAGTTCTTC,15,NA,TRBJ2-1,TRBD2,TRBV13
CASSPRMNTEAFF,TGTGCCAGCAGCCCCCGTATGAACACTGAAGCTTTCTTT,13,once,TRBJ1-1,NA,TRBV7-6
CASSYRTPSSYNEQFF,TGTGCCAGCAGTTATCGAACGCCTAGCTCCTACAATGAGCAGTTCTTC,16,NA,TRBJ2-1,NA,TRBV6-5
CASSLRTSGSFGAQYF,TGTGCCAGCAGCCTTAGGACTAGCGGGAGTTTTGGAGCGCAGTATTTT,16,NA,TRBJ2-3,TRBD2,TRBV27
CASSPFEGSADTQYF,TGTGCCAGCAGCCCATTTGAGGGGAGCGCTGATACGCAGTATTTT,15,NA,TRBJ2-3,NA,TRBV5-8
CASSLSLGSIDQPQHF,TGTGCCAGCAGTTTATCGTTAGGCAGTATAGATCAGCCCCAGCATTTT,16,NA,TRBJ1-5,NA,TRBV27
CASSLTKLTGDTEAFF,TGCGCCAGCAGCTTAACAAAGCTAACGGGGGACACTGAAGCTTTCTTT,16,NA,TRBJ1-1,NA,TRBV5-1
CASSLGYEQYF,TGTGCCAGCAGTTTGGGCTACGAGCAGTACTTC,11,NA,TRBJ2-7,NA,TRBV27
CASSYSRTGEQYF,TGTGCCAGCAGTTACTCTCGGACGGGGGAGCAGTACTTC,13,NA,TRBJ2-7,NA,TRBV6-6
CASSTTGEGGDTQYF,TGTGCCAGTAGTACCACAGGGGAAGGGGGGGATACGCAGTATTTT,15,few,TRBJ2-3,NA,TRBV19
CAWSAMSGVEQYF,TGTGCCTGGAGTGCTATGAGTGGGGTCGAGCAGTACTTC,13,once,TRBJ2-7,NA,TRBV30
CATSRDGGPETQYF,TGTGCCACCAGCAGAGATGGGGGCCCTGAGACCCAGTACTTC,14,NA,TRBJ2-5,NA,TRBV15
CASSEAGLGHEQYF,TGTGCCAGCAGTGAAGCCGGCCTGGGCCACGAGCAGTACTTC,14,NA,TRBJ2-7,NA,TRBV2
CSVEGGTDYYNEQFF,TGCAGCGTTGAAGGGGGGACAGATTACTACAATGAGCAGTTCTTC,15,NA,TRBJ2-1,TRBD1,TRBV29-1
CASQGAPSEQFF,TGTGCCAGCCAGGGGGCCCCTAGTGAGCAGTTCTTC,12,NA,TRBJ2-1,TRBD1,TRBV11-3
CASSVGLMAYEQYF,TGTGCCAGCAGCGTAGGACTTATGGCCTACGAGCAGTACTTC,14,medium-sized,TRBJ2-7,NA,TRBV9
CASSLQGFSNQPQHF,TGTGCCAGCAGCTTGCAGGGTTTTAGCAATCAGCCCCAGCATTTT,15,NA,TRBJ1-5,NA,TRBV5-6
CASSWGNTIYF,TGTGCCAGCAGCTGGGGAAACACCATATATTTT,11,NA,TRBJ1-3,NA,TRBV5-6
CASSIDLASGSYNEQFF,TGTGCCAGTAGTATAGATTTGGCTAGCGGGAGCTACAATGAGCAGTTCTTC,17,NA,TRBJ2-1,TRBD2,TRBV19
CASSDSTSGQETQYF,TGTGCCAGCAGTGACTCGACTAGCGGACAAGAGACCCAGTACTTC,15,few,TRBJ2-5,TRBD2,TRBV6-4
CSVEGGRAGANVLTF,TGCAGCGTTGAAGGAGGGAGAGCTGGGGCCAACGTCCTGACTTTC,15,few,TRBJ2-6,NA,TRBV29-1
CASTETSGSIPDTQYF,TGTGCCAGCACCGAGACTAGCGGGAGTATCCCAGATACGCAGTATTTT,16,NA,TRBJ2-3,TRBD2,TRBV27
CASSLTAPAGNEQFF,TGTGCCAGCAGCTTAACGGCCCCGGCGGGGAATGAGCAGTTCTTC,15,NA,TRBJ2-1,NA,TRBV7-3
CASSKRDRGRLGADTQYF,TGTGCCAGCAGCAAACGGGACAGGGGGCGCCTAGGTGCAGATACGCAGTATTTT,18,once,TRBJ2-3,NA,TRBV21-1
CASSLGDEKLFF,TGTGCCAGCAGCTTAGGGGATGAAAAACTGTTTTTT,12,NA,TRBJ1-4,NA,TRBV11-2
CASSQGTGTETQYF,TGTGCCAGCAGCCAGGGAACAGGGACAGAGACCCAGTACTTC,14,NA,TRBJ2-5,NA,TRBV4-2
CASSYQDKRVLRDF,TGTGCCAGCAGTTACCAGGACAAGAGGGTCCTCAGGGACTTC,14,NA,TRBJ2-7,NA,TRBV6-5
CATSGPGDEKLFF,TGTGCCACCTCAGGGCCCGGGGATGAAAAACTGTTTTTT,13,NA,TRBJ1-4,NA,TRBV2
CASSQDPGGYGYEQYF,TGCGCCAGCAGCCAAGATCCCGGAGGTTACGGGTACGAGCAGTACTTC,16,NA,TRBJ2-7,NA,TRBV4-1
CASSLRREAYNEQFF,TGTGCCAGCAGTTTAAGGCGGGAGGCCTACAATGAGCAGTTCTTC,15,NA,TRBJ2-1,TRBD2,TRBV27
CASSFFMGQENEQYF,TGTGCCAGCAGCTTCTTTATGGGACAGGAGAACGAGCAGTACTTC,15,NA,TRBJ2-7,TRBD1,TRBV7-9
CASSLNPPETRDNEQFF,TGTGCCAGCAGCTTAAACCCCCCCGAGACGAGGGACAATGAGCAGTTCTTC,17,NA,TRBJ2-1,NA,TRBV7-3
CASSPLEARNYGYTF,TGTGCCAGCAGTCCTTTAGAGGCAAGAAACTATGGCTACACCTTC,15,few,TRBJ1-2,NA,TRBV11-3
CASSLLTNRPTEAFF,TGTGCCAGCAGCTTACTAACGAACCGGCCCACCGAAGCTTTCTTT,15,once,TRBJ1-1,NA,TRBV11-2
CASSLVWHEQFF,TGTGCCAGCAGCTTAGTTTGGCATGAGCAGTTCTTC,12,NA,TRBJ2-1,NA,TRBV11-3
CAGRIGEQFF,TGTGCCGGCCGAATCGGAGAGCAGTTCTTC,10,few,TRBJ2-1,NA,TRBV30
CASEESGGGGEQYF,TGTGCCAGCGAGGAGAGCGGGGGGGGTGGAGAGCAGTACTTC,14,NA,TRBJ2-7,TRBD2,TRBV7-6
CASSPVSGTSGYTF,TGTGCCAGCAGCCCTGTCTCCGGGACGTCTGGCTACACCTTC,14,NA,TRBJ1-2,NA,TRBV4-2
CASSLRGRAGGPETQYF,TGTGCCAGCAGCCTCCGGGGGCGAGCGGGAGGGCCGGAGACCCAGTACTTC,17,NA,TRBJ2-5,TRBD2,TRBV28
CSVFSDRGSYEQYF,TGCAGCGTCTTCTCGGACAGGGGATCCTACGAGCAGTACTTC,14,NA,TRBJ2-7,TRBD1,TRBV29-1
CASGQGNNQPQHF,TGTGCCAGCGGGCAGGGCAACAATCAGCCCCAGCATTTT,13,NA,TRBJ1-5,NA,TRBV9
CASRGGGRYYEQYF,TGTGCCAGCAGAGGAGGGGGCAGATACTACGAGCAGTACTTC,14,NA,TRBJ2-7,NA,TRBV27
CASSAWTGEGYGYTF,TGCGCCAGCAGCGCGTGGACAGGGGAAGGATATGGCTACACCTTC,15,NA,TRBJ1-2,TRBD1,TRBV5-1
CASSQGRGNTEAFF,TGTGCCAGCAGCCAGGGCAGGGGGAACACTGAAGCTTTCTTT,14,medium-sized,TRBJ1-1,NA,TRBV14
CASSGGALAKNIQYF,TGTGCCAGCAGTGGGGGGGCGCTAGCCAAAAACATTCAGTACTTC,15,NA,TRBJ2-4,NA,TRBV27